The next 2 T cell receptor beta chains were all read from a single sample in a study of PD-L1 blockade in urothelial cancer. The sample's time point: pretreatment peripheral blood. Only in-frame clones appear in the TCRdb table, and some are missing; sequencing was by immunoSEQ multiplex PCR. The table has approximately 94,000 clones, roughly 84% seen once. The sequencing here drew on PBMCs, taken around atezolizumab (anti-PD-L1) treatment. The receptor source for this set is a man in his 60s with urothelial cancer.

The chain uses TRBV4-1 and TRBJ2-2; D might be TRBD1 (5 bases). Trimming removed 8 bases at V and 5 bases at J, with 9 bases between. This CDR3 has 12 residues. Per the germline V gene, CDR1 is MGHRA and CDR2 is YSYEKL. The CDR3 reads CASGARTGELFF. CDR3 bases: TGCGCCAGCGGGGCGCGGACCGGGGAGCTGTTTTTT.

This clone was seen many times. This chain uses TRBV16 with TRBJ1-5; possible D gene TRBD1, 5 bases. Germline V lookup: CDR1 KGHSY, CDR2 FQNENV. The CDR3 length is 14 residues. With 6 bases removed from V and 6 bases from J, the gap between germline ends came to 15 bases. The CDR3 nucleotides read TGTGCCAGCAGTCAGGGCCCTGCTAGTCAGCCCCAGCATTTT. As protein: CASSQGPASQPQHF.